This T cell receptor (beta chain) was sequenced during a study of shared clonotypes between healthy human individuals. Study as a whole: Each donor's CD8 memory used one plate, CD8 naive two, each CD4 subset three. Whole-study results and caveats: The sampled material consisted only of blood, and tissue repertoires are likely to differ.

CDR1 is MNHEY, CDR2 SVGAGI, per germline. The V end was cut by 0 bases, the J end by 2 bases, with 8 bases between. This CDR3 has 16 residues. The protocol was immunoSEQ multiplex PCR, while the TCRdb copy is restricted to in-frame clones and leaves out a portion. Altogether about 960,000 clones are present, approximately 76% being singletons, with the ten largest covering 1.5%. A word on this clone: Its antigen is unidentified.

CD45RA+ naive and CD45RA-negative memory subsets were separated from CD4+ cells. The sample comprised memory CD4+ T cells sorted from blood. The subset was: CD45RA-negative fraction. The chain employs TRBV6-5 and TRBJ2-6; no reliable D call. This receptor was taken from a man aged 18 to 30 in good health. CDR3 amino acids: CASSYSPKAGANVLTF. CDR3 bases: TGTGCCAGCAGTTACTCCCCTAAAGCTGGGGCCAACGTCCTGACTTTC.